One sample yielded the 30 T cell receptor beta chains listed below, sequenced in a study of CD8 T cells in Susac syndrome. Reverse transcription used about 0.45 to 1 ug RNA and random hexamers. TCRdb processed the immunoSEQ multiplex PCR reads anew with MiXCR; each CDR3 protein has one entry. The sample carries approximately 100,000 distinct CDR3 sequences, 85% to 95% recorded once. Sequencing used CD4+ T cells from PBMCs. Receptor source: a human donor in good health.

The chain joins TRBV2 to TRBJ1-1, with 7 bases lining up with TRBD1. CDR3 length: 11 residues. The germline V gene has CDR1 SNHLY and CDR2 FYNNEI. The ends lost 10 bases at V and 8 bases at J; junction bases unmatched: 7. CDR3 DNA: TGTGCCACTCAGGGGGGCACAGAAGCTTTCTTT. This sequence encodes CATQGGTEAFF.

V usage is TRBV4-2 and J usage is TRBJ1-5; 7 bases are a match to TRBD1. The CDR3 has 13 residues. V lost 5 bases to trimming and J lost 5 bases; unmatched junction nucleotides: 3. The V gene's germline CDR1 is LGHNA and CDR2 YNFKEQ. In DNA form, the CDR3 reads TGTGCCAGCAGCTCAACAGGGGATCAGCCCCAGCATTTT. Translated: CASSSTGDQPQHF.

V gene TRBV7-2 combines with J gene TRBJ1-1; 8 positions match TRBD1. Germline lookup yields CDR1 SGHTA and CDR2 FQGNSA. The CDR3 is made up of 14 amino acids. After removal of 5 bases from V and 6 bases from J, the junction contained 8 bases not matched to a gene. The CDR3 coding sequence is TGTGCCAGCAGCGGGGGGGACAGGAAATCTGAAGCTTTCTTT. This codes for CASSGGDRKSEAFF.

This clonotype was picked up one time. The chain joins TRBV9 to TRBJ2-6, with TRBD1 matching over 8 bases. Per the germline V gene, CDR1 is SGDLS and CDR2 is YYNGEE. CDR3 length: 19 residues. J lost 0 bases, V lost 5 bases, and 13 bases had no gene match. CDR3 protein: CASRKSPGQAFSGANVLTF. The CDR3 bases are TGTGCCAGCAGGAAATCGCCGGGACAGGCATTCTCTGGGGCCAACGTCCTGACTTTC.

The chain combines TRBV5-1 with TRBJ1-1; D is unresolved. From germline, CDR1 is SGHRS and CDR2 YFSETQ. V was trimmed by 1 base and J by 1 base, leaving 5 bases between them. This CDR3 comprises 13 residues. CDR3 sequence: CASSLITNTEAFF. For the CDR3, the DNA is TGCGCCAGCAGCTTGATCACGAACACTGAAGCTTTCTTT.

This sequence joins TRBV5-1 and TRBJ2-7; TRBD2 aligns across 15 bases. CDR1 and CDR2 (germline): SGHRS, YFSETQ. V was clipped by 4 bases and J by 4 bases; unmatched bases: 9. The CDR3 length is 17 residues. CDR3 residues: CASSPYGTSGGKYEQYF. The CDR3 DNA reads TGCGCCAGCAGCCCATACGGGACTAGCGGGGGGAAATACGAGCAGTACTTC.

The genes are TRBV7-6 and TRBJ2-3, with no clear D. Between the trimmed V and J ends, which lost 1 base and 6 bases, there was a span of 17 bases. Germline V gene data show CDR1 as SGHVS and CDR2 as FNYEAQ. The CDR3 totals 16 residues. In nucleotides, the CDR3 is TGTGCCAGCAGCTTAGGTCGAGGATCTCGCAGGGATACGCAGTATTTT. This codes for CASSLGRGSRRDTQYF.

CDR3: CASKDRARTEAFF. The CDR3 DNA sequence: TGTGCCAGTAAAGACAGGGCTCGGACTGAAGCTTTCTTT. The gene calls are TRBV27 and TRBJ1-1; 7 bases are a match to TRBD1. With V trimmed by 9 bases and J by 5 bases, 9 bases remained unmatched. Germline V gene data show CDR1 as MNHEY and CDR2 as SMNVEV (reference sequence). The CDR3 has 13 residues.

The chain carries TRBV9 and TRBJ1-2; no reliable D call. This CDR3 is 14 amino acids long. V lost 0 bases and J lost 7, with 13 bases in between. The V gene's germline CDR1 is SGDLS and CDR2 YYNGEE. Here the CDR3 reads CASSVASERGGYTF. The DNA of the CDR3 is TGTGCCAGCAGCGTAGCTTCGGAGCGGGGTGGCTACACCTTC.

V usage is TRBV27 and J usage is TRBJ2-1; 9 nucleotides agree with TRBD2. Losses at the gene ends were 7 bases for V and 7 bases for J; bases not matched to a gene: 14. Germline CDR1 reads MNHEY; CDR2 reads SMNVEV (reference sequence). The length of the CDR3 is 16 residues. The CDR3 loop is CASNTIASGIVNEQFF. For the CDR3, the DNA is TGTGCCAGCAACACTATCGCTAGCGGGATCGTGAATGAGCAGTTCTTC.

Concerning this clonotype: Germline and junction disagree at one end, which may indicate a read error. V is TRBV20-1 and J is TRBJ2-7, with TRBD2 matching over 7 bases. Germline V gives CDR1 DFQATT, CDR2 SNEGSKA (reference sequence). CDR3 length: 14 residues. CDR3 DNA: TGCAGTGCTGGAGATGTCGGGAGGTCGTACGAGCAGTACTTC. Its translation is CSAGDVGRSYEQYF.

This chain connects TRBV6-2 or TRBV6-3 to TRBJ1-5; TRBD1 might be the D (5 bases). This CDR3 is built from 12 residues. Germline V gene sequence: CDR1 MNHEY, CDR2 SVGEGT. V was cut by 6 bases and J by 3 bases, with 6 bases left in between. CDR3 residues: CASSRVNQPQHF. DNA for the CDR3: TGTGCCAGCAGCAGGGTCAATCAGCCCCAGCATTTT.

This clonotype was observed a single time. J is TRBJ1-5 and V is TRBV20-1; no definite D call. Germline values: CDR1 DFQATT, CDR2 SNEGSKA (reference sequence). V lost 6 bases, J lost 5 bases, and 14 bases lay in between. CDR3 length: 13 amino acids. As DNA, the CDR3 is TGCAGTGCCAGGAGTGGGCCCGATCAGCCCCAGCATTTT. Translating gives CSARSGPDQPQHF.

The chain combines TRBV7-2 with TRBJ1-5; D is undetermined. The CDR3 runs to 13 residues. Per the germline V gene, CDR1 is SGHTA and CDR2 is FQGNSA. Trimming removed 5 bases at V and 9 bases at J, with 14 bases between. Here the CDR3 reads CASSTNIRTPQHF. The CDR3 DNA follows: TGTGCCAGCAGCACAAATATTAGAACGCCCCAGCATTTT.

This chain uses TRBV5-1 with TRBJ2-3; D not resolved. In germline, CDR1 is SGHRS, CDR2 YFSETQ. This CDR3 has 14 amino acids. The V and J ends lost 0 bases and 5 bases respectively, with 10 bases between them. CDR3 bases: TGCGCCAGCAGCTTGGCGTCAGGTGGAGATACGCAGTATTTT. Protein sequence: CASSLASGGDTQYF.

The chain links TRBV29-1 to TRBJ1-2, with a possible D match to TRBD1 (6 bases). CDR3 size: 12 residues. The V end was cut by 4 bases, the J end by 6 bases, with 12 bases between. The germline CDR1 and CDR2 sequences are SQVTM and ANQGSEA. The CDR3 protein is CSVVRGADGYTF. The CDR3 DNA sequence: TGCAGCGTTGTAAGGGGGGCGGATGGCTACACCTTC.

This clonotype was detected only once. The V gene is TRBV7-9, the J gene TRBJ1-6; D ambiguous. CDR1 and CDR2 from the germline V gene are SEHNR and FQNEAQ (reference sequence). The V end lost 0 bases, the J end lost 7 bases, and 10 bases lay between the germline ends. This CDR3 is built from 15 residues. CDR3 DNA sequence: TGTGCCAGCAGCTTAGCTACGCAGGCAAATTCACCCCTCCACTTT. Translation: CASSLATQANSPLHF.

This clonotype was observed a few times. This chain joins TRBV20-1 and TRBJ2-7, with 12 positions matching TRBD2. V dropped 7 bases and J dropped 7; count of bases not matched to a gene: 8. CDR3 length equals 13 residues. Germline V gene lookup returns CDR1 DFQATT and CDR2 SNEGSKA (reference sequence). The CDR3 DNA is TGCAGTGTTTCGACTAGCGGGAGTCGGGAGCAGTACTTC. Protein product: CSVSTSGSREQYF.

V usage is TRBV18 and J usage is TRBJ1-2; the D is unclear. V was cut by 3 bases and J by 8 bases, with 7 bases left in between. The germline gives CDR1 KGHSH, CDR2 LQKENI. The CDR3 totals 11 residues. CDR3 amino acids: CASSPSEGYTF. For the CDR3, the DNA is TGTGCCAGCTCACCGTCCGAGGGCTACACCTTC.

This chain uses TRBV3-1 with TRBJ1-5, with 10 positions matching TRBD1. This CDR3 spans 17 amino acids. Per the germline V gene, CDR1 is LGHDT and CDR2 is YNNKEL (reference sequence). J lost 2 bases, V lost 3 bases, and 7 bases had no gene match. Here the CDR3 DNA reads TGTGCCAGCAGCCAGTATTCCGGGACAGGGGGCAATCAGCCCCAGCATTTT. It yields the protein CASSQYSGTGGNQPQHF.

This clonotype turned up a few times. The V and J genes are TRBV7-2 and TRBJ1-5; D uncertain. The germline V gene encodes CDR1 SGHTA and CDR2 FQGNSA. Trimming pared 5 bases from V and 0 bases from J, leaving 14 bases between. This CDR3 has 16 residues. The CDR3 is CASSDRRFSSNQPQHF. The DNA for the CDR3 is TGTGCCAGCAGCGATCGCCGCTTCTCTAGCAATCAGCCCCAGCATTTT.

This rearrangement joins TRBV7-9 to TRBJ1-1, with TRBD1 as a possible D gene (5 bases). Trimming removed 5 bases from V and 5 bases from J, with 24 bases in between. Germline lookup yields CDR1 SEHNR and CDR2 FQNEAQ (reference sequence). There are 17 residues in the CDR3. The DNA of the CDR3 is TGTGCCAGCAGCCTTACCCGAGGGGCCAAGCGGGATACTGAAGCTTTCTTT. This sequence encodes CASSLTRGAKRDTEAFF.

This sequence joins TRBV5-5 and TRBJ2-5, with 7 positions matching TRBD1. This CDR3 spans 13 amino acids. Trimming took 4 bases from V and 4 from J; bases not matched to a gene: 4. Germline CDR1 is SGHKS and CDR2 is YYEKEE (reference sequence). Here the CDR3 reads CASSPGTAETQYF. The CDR3 DNA reads as TGTGCCAGCAGCCCCGGGACAGCAGAGACCCAGTACTTC.

V gene TRBV18 combines with J gene TRBJ2-1, with a weak D call TRBD1 (6 bases). The CDR3 runs 14 residues. CDR1 KGHSH and CDR2 LQKENI come from the germline V gene. Trimming shortened V by 8 bases and J by 2 bases, and 13 bases separated the two germline ends. The CDR3 spells CASTLDRAYNEQFF. The CDR3 DNA reads as TGTGCCAGCACCCTGGACAGAGCCTACAATGAGCAGTTCTTC.

The chain employs TRBV6-2 or TRBV6-3 and TRBJ2-7; 7 bases align to TRBD1. Germline loops: CDR1 MNHEY, CDR2 SVGEGT. The CDR3 length is 13 residues. V lost 6 bases, J lost 1 base, and 3 bases stayed unmatched. The CDR3 DNA sequence: TGTGCCAGCAGCGGGACAGTATCCTACGAGCAGTACTTC. It translates to CASSGTVSYEQYF.

The CDR3 DNA reads as TGTGCCAGCAGTCGTAACGACCCGGACGCATGGAGCTATGGCTACACCTTC. Translation gives CASSRNDPDAWSYGYTF. This chain links TRBV6-2 or TRBV6-3 with TRBJ1-2; D is unclear. Germline lookup yields CDR1 MNHEY and CDR2 SVGEGT. The germline V and J ends were trimmed by 5 bases and 4 bases, with 23 bases remaining between them. The CDR3 is made up of 17 amino acids.

This clonotype is a singleton in its sample. This chain connects TRBV19 to TRBJ2-3, with TRBD2 matching over 13 bases. The CDR3 sequence is 19 residues long. V was clipped by 5 bases and J by 0 bases; unmatched bases: 11. Per the germline V gene, CDR1 is LNHDA and CDR2 is SQIVND (reference sequence). The CDR3: CASSPPGTSGDTSTDTQYF. CDR3 DNA sequence: TGTGCCAGTAGTCCACCCGGGACTAGCGGGGATACTAGCACAGATACGCAGTATTTT.

This chain joins TRBV4-2 and TRBJ2-4, with 9 bases aligning to TRBD1. The CDR3 is 16 residues long. V was clipped by 1 base and J by 2 bases; unmatched bases: 3. CDR1 and CDR2 (germline): LGHNA, YNFKEQ. The CDR3 here is CASSQADRGSKNIQYF. Written as DNA, the CDR3 is TGTGCCAGCAGCCAAGCGGACAGGGGCTCCAAAAACATTCAGTACTTC.

This rearrangement joins TRBV7-2 to TRBJ2-5, with 13 bases aligning to TRBD2. With V trimmed by 5 bases and J by 6 bases, 6 bases remained unmatched. This CDR3 is built from 15 residues. The germline gives CDR1 SGHTA, CDR2 FQGNSA. CDR3 sequence: CASSPTSGGEKTQYF. The CDR3 region has the DNA TGTGCCAGCAGCCCAACTAGCGGGGGGGAGAAGACCCAGTACTTC.

V and J are TRBV7-2 and TRBJ1-1; maybe TRBD1 (5 bases). V was trimmed by 3 bases and J by 10 bases, leaving 15 bases between them. This CDR3 comprises 13 residues. CDR1 is SGHTA and CDR2 is FQGNSA in the germline V gene. The CDR3 nucleotides read TGTGCCAGCAGCTTCCTGCAGGGACGAGGAGCTTTCTTT. Translated, it gives CASSFLQGRGAFF.